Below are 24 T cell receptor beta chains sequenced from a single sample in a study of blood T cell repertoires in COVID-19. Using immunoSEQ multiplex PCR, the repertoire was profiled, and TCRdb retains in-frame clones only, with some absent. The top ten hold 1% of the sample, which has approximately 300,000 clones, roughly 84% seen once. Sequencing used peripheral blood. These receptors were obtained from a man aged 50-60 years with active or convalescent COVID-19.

The CDR3 loop reads CASSLPPGGDGYTF. The DNA for the CDR3 is TGTGCCAGCAGTTTACCCCCGGGGGGGGATGGCTACACCTTC. The chain joins TRBV28 to TRBJ1-2, with a possible D match to TRBD1 (5 bases). Trimming stripped 2 bases from V and 6 bases from J, with 13 bases between. The CDR3 has 14 amino acids. The germline CDR1 and CDR2 sequences are MDHEN and SYDVKM.

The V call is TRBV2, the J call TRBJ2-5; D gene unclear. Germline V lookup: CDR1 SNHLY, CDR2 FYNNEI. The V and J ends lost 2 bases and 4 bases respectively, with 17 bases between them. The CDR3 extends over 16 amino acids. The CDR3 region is CASSENIAEFAETQYF. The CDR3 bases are TGTGCCAGCAGTGAAAATATAGCAGAATTCGCAGAGACCCAGTACTTC.

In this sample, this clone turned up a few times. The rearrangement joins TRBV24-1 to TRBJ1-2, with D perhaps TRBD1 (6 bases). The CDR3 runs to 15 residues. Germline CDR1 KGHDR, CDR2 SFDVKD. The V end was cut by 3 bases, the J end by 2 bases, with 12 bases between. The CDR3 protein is CATSDAAGENYGYTF. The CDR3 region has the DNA TGTGCCACCAGTGATGCCGCAGGGGAGAACTATGGCTACACCTTC.

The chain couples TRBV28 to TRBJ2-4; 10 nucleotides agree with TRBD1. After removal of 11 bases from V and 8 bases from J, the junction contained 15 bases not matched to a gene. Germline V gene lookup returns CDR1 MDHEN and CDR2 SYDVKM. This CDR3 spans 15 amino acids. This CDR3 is CALSTAGQGFDIQYF. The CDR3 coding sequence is TGTGCCCTCTCTACCGCGGGACAGGGGTTTGACATTCAGTACTTC.

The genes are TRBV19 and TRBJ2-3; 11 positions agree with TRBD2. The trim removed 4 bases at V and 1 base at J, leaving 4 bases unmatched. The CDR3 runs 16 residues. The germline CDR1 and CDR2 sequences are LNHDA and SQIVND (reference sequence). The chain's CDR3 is CASSTQLAGGTDTQYF. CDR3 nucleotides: TGTGCCAGTAGTACCCAACTAGCGGGGGGCACAGATACGCAGTATTTT.

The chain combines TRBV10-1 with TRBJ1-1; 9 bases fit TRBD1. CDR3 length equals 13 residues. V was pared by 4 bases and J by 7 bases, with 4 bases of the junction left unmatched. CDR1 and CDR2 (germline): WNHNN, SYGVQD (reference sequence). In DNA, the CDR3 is TGCGCCAGCAGTGCACCGGGACAGGGTGAAGCTTTCTTT. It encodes CASSAPGQGEAFF.

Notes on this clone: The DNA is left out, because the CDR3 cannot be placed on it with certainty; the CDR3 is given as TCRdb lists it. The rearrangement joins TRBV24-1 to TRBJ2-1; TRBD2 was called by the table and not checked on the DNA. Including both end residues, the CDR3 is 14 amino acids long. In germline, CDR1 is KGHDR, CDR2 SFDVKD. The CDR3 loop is CATSDFASGSPPFF.

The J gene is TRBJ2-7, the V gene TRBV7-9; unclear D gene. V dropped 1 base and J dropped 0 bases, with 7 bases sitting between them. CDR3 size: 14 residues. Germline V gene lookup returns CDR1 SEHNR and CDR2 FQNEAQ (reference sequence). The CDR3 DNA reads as TGTGCCAGCAGCTTAGGAGGTAACTCCTACGAGCAGTACTTC. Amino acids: CASSLGGNSYEQYF.

The CDR3 DNA sequence: TGTGCCAGCAGCCCTTCTTTAACTAATGAAAAACTGTTTTTT. This encodes CASSPSLTNEKLFF. The chain joins TRBV14 to TRBJ1-4; D gene unclear. This CDR3 has 14 residues. The germline V gene encodes CDR1 SGHDN and CDR2 FVKESK. V lost 4 bases and J lost 1, with 7 bases in between. Combining the CDR3 with reference TRBV14 and TRBJ1-4 gives the whole variable domain EAGVTQFPSHSVIEKGQTVTLRCDPISGHDNLYWYRRVMGKEIKFLLHFVKESKQDESGMPNNRFLAERTGGTYSTLKVQPAELEDSGVYFCASSPSLTNEKLFFGSGTQLSVL.

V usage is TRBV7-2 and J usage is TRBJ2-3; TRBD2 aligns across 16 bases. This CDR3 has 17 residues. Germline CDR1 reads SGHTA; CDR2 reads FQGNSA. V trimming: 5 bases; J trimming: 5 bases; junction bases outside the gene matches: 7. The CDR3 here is CASSAGTSGGAGDTQYF. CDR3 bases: TGTGCCAGCAGCGCCGGGACTAGCGGGGGGGCCGGAGATACGCAGTATTTT.

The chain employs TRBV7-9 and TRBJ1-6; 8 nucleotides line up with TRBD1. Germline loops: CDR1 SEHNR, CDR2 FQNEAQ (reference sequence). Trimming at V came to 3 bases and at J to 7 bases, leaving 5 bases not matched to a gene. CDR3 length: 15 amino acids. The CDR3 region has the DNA TGTGCCAGCAGCTTCGCGACAGGGGACAATTCACCCCTCCACTTT. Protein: CASSFATGDNSPLHF.

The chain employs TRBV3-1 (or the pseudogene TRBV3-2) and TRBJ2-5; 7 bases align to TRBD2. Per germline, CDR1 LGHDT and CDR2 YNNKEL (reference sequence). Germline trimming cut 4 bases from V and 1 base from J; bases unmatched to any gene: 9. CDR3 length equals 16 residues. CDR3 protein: CASSLRTLAPQETQYF. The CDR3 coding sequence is TGTGCCAGCAGCCTTCGGACACTAGCGCCCCAAGAGACCCAGTACTTC.

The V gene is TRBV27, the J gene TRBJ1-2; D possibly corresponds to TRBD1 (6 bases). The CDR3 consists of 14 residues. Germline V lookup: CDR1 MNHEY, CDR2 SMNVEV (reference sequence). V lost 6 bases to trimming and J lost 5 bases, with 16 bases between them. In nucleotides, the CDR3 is TGTGCCAGCAGCATGAATCGAGGGGGATATGGCTACACCTTC. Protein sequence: CASSMNRGGYGYTF.

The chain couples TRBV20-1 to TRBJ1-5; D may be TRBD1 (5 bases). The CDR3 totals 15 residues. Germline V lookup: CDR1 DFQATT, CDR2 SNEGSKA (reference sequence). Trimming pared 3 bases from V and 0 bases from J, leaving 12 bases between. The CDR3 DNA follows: TGCAGTGCTAGTCGGGGGAGGGTTAGCAATCAGCCCCAGCATTTT. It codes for CSASRGRVSNQPQHF.

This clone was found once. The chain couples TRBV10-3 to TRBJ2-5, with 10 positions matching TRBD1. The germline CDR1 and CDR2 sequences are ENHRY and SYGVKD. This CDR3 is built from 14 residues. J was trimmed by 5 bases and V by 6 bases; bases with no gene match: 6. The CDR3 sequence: CAIRAGTGDETQYF. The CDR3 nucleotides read TGTGCCATCAGAGCCGGGACAGGGGACGAGACCCAGTACTTC.

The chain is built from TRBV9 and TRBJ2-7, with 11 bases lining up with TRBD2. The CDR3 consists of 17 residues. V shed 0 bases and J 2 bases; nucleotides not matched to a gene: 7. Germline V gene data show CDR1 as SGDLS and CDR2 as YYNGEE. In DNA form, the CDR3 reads TGTGCCAGCAGCGTAGGGGATGGGACTAGCGGACCCTACGAGCAGTACTTC. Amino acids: CASSVGDGTSGPYEQYF.

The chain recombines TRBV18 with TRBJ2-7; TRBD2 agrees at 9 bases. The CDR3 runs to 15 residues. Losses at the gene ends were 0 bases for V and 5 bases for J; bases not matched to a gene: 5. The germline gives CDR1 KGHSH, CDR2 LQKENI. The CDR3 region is CASSPPLAGLDEQYF. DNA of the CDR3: TGTGCCAGCTCACCACCCCTAGCGGGATTGGACGAGCAGTACTTC.

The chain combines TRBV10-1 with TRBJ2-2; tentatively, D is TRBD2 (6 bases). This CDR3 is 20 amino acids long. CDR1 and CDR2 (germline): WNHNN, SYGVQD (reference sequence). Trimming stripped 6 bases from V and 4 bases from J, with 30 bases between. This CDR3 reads CASRKKLSSTLWGGTGELFF. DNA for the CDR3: TGCGCCAGCAGGAAGAAACTTAGTTCGACCCTCTGGGGAGGCACCGGGGAGCTGTTTTTT.

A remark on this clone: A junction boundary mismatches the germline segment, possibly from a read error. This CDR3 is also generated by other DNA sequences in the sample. The CDR3 coding sequence is TGTGCTAGCAGCTCCCCCGGGGGGTCTGGGGCCAACGTCCTGACTTTC. Translated, it gives CASSSPGGSGANVLTF. The rearrangement links TRBV28 to TRBJ2-6; 7 bases agree with TRBD2. Per germline, CDR1 MDHEN and CDR2 SYDVKM. This CDR3 has 16 residues.

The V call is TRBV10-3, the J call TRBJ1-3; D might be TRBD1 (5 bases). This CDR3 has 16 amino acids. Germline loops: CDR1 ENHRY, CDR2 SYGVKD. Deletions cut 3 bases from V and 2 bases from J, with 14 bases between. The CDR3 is CAISDPFRAPGNTIYF. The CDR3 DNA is TGTGCCATCAGTGACCCCTTCAGGGCGCCTGGAAACACCATATATTTT.

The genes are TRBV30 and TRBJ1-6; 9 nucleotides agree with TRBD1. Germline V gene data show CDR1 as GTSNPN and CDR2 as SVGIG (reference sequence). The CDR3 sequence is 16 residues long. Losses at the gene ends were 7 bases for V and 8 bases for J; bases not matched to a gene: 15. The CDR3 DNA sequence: TGTGCCTTCCGTGCCGGGACAGGGTATGAGGATTCACCCCTCCACTTT. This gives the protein CAFRAGTGYEDSPLHF.

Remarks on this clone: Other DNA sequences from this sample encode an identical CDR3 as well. The CDR3 DNA reads TGTGCCAGCAGTTCAGGACAGGGCAATCAGCCCCAGCATTTT. It translates to CASSSGQGNQPQHF. This sequence joins TRBV6-5 and TRBJ1-5; 7 bases fit TRBD1. Trimming took 4 bases from V and 2 from J; bases not matched to a gene: 2. Germline assignment: CDR1 MNHEY and CDR2 SVGAGI. This CDR3 is 14 amino acids long.

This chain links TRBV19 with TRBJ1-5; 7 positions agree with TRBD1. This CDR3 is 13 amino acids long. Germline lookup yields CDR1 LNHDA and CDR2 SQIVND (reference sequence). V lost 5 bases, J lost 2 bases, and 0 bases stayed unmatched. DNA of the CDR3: TGTGCCAGTAGTGACAGGGGCAATCAGCCCCAGCATTTT. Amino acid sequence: CASSDRGNQPQHF.

The CDR3 DNA follows: TGTGCCAGCAGCGCGAACTTGGGGGGGGCCTACGAGCAGTACTTC. Its translation: CASSANLGGAYEQYF. The chain carries TRBV11-2 and TRBJ2-7; the match to TRBD2 covers 7 bases. CDR3 length equals 15 residues. Trimming took 5 bases from V and 2 from J; bases not matched to a gene: 9. Looked up from germline, CDR1 is SGHAT and CDR2 is FQNNGV.